These 5 T cell receptor beta chains were all obtained from the same sample, sequenced in a study of blood T cells in healthy people across ages. The use of a sample-barcoded 5' primer and a J-beta primer mix characterized a second PCR of about 6 to 11 cycles. Each CDR3 protein gets one entry after TCRdb re-called the 5' RACE reads with MiXCR. The top ten hold 11% of the sample, which has roughly 1,500,000 distinct CDR3 sequences, roughly 30% seen once. The sequenced sample consisted of blood. The source of these receptors is a woman aged 30 to 39 in good health.

This clonotype was detected a few times. The chain is built from TRBV4-2 and TRBJ2-6; 7 bases match TRBD1. Germline V gives CDR1 LGHNA, CDR2 YNFKEQ. The CDR3 consists of 17 residues. Losses at the gene ends were 0 bases for V and 2 bases for J; bases not matched to a gene: 4. CDR3 bases: TGTGCCAGCAGCCAAGATCGAGGGGGCGCTGGGGCCAACGTCCTGACTTTC. Residues: CASSQDRGGAGANVLTF.

Only a few counts were recorded for this clonotype. This may come from a read error, since a much larger clone is one base off. This chain connects TRBV5-5 to TRBJ2-5; TRBD2 matches 16 bases. CDR3 size: 17 residues. CDR1 and CDR2 from the germline V gene are SGHKS and YYEKEE (reference sequence). In nucleotides, the CDR3 is TGTGCCGGCAGCTTGGAGGGACTAGCGGGGGGGCAAGAGACCCAGTACTTC. Protein sequence: CAGSLEGLAGGQETQYF.

This clonotype has just a few counts. The chain links TRBV20-1 to TRBJ2-7; 10 nucleotides line up with TRBD2. Germline-derived CDR1 and CDR2 are DFQATT and SNEGSKA (reference sequence). V shed 1 base and J 2 bases; nucleotides not matched to a gene: 8. The CDR3 length is 16 residues. For the CDR3, the DNA is TGCAGTGCTAGAGGGAGCGGGGGGGCCAGCCCCTACGAGCAGTACTTC. Translated, it gives CSARGSGGASPYEQYF.

The rearrangement uses TRBV20-1 and TRBJ1-2; 8 positions match TRBD1. The CDR3 runs to 12 residues. The V gene end was trimmed by 1 base and the J gene end by 8 bases; junction bases not matched to a gene: 3. CDR1 and CDR2 (germline): DFQATT, SNEGSKA (reference sequence). Here the CDR3 reads CSARVGQAGYTF. The CDR3 nucleotides read TGCAGTGCTAGAGTGGGACAGGCCGGCTACACCTTC.

The V and J genes are TRBV4-1 and TRBJ2-7; 7 bases match TRBD1. The CDR3 covers 15 residues. Per the germline V gene, CDR1 is MGHRA and CDR2 is YSYEKL. V shed 1 base and J 9 bases; nucleotides not matched to a gene: 12. CDR3 nucleotides: TGCGCCAGCAGCCAAGTCGGGCAGGGGGACGATGGGCAGTACTTC. Protein product: CASSQVGQGDDGQYF.